The source of this T cell receptor (beta chain) is a study of shared clonotypes between healthy human individuals. Whole-study findings and limits: Sampling covered blood only; tissue repertoires likely differ.

On this clone itself: The antigen remains undetermined. This specimen includes other DNA sequences encoding the same CDR3.

The authors loaded 200 ng DNA, around 30,000 T cell genomes, into sorted-subset replicate PCRs. Clones were sequenced by immunoSEQ multiplex PCR, and TCRdb holds only the in-frame ones, with some missing. Of 2,500,000 or so clones in the sample, about 90% were seen once. This receptor was taken from a man younger than 35 in good health. Some clones in this sample may be carry-over from other donors' samples. The specimen sequenced was naive CD4+ T cells from PBMCs. The subset is: CD45RA+ positively selected.

CDR3 DNA sequence: TGCGCCAGCAGCTTGGCGGCGGGAGGGCGGGCAGATACGCAGTATTTT. It codes for CASSLAAGGRADTQYF. The V and J genes are TRBV5-1 and TRBJ2-3, with 9 bases that match TRBD2. CDR1 and CDR2 (germline): SGHRS, YFSETQ. The CDR3 runs to 16 residues. Trimming at V came to 0 bases and at J to 4 bases, leaving 6 bases not matched to a gene.